Listed below are T cell receptor beta chains from one sample, sequenced in a study of blood T cell repertoires in COVID-19. Clones were sequenced by immunoSEQ multiplex PCR, and TCRdb holds only the in-frame ones, with some missing. The sample yields roughly 150,000 clones, around four fifths seen once. Source material: PBMCs or T cells enriched from blood (not recorded which). All receptors derive from a woman aged 45-65 years who had recovered from COVID-19. Both conserved end residues are part of each CDR3. The D gene is left open where the match is weak. Clone sizes are given selectively: once, few, many, or a class where the clone is expanded.

J gene: TRBJ1-2; D gene: -; V gene: TRBV4-3; clone size: -; CDR3 protein: CASSQDFPDYGYTF; CDR3 DNA: TGCGCCAGCAGCCAAGATTTTCCAGACTATGGCTACACCTTC
J gene: TRBJ1-3; D gene: -; V gene: TRBV5-1; clone size: -; CDR3 protein: CASSLEGVPSGNTIYF; CDR3 DNA: TGCGCCAGCAGCTTGGAAGGGGTACCCTCTGGAAACACCATATATTTT
J gene: TRBJ1-3; D gene: -; V gene: TRBV7-6; clone size: -; CDR3 protein: CASGPPGNTIYF; CDR3 DNA: TGTGCCAGCGGCCCCCCTGGAAACACCATATATTTT
J gene: TRBJ1-2; D gene: -; V gene: TRBV6-5; clone size: -; CDR3 protein: CASSYSGQPYGYTF; CDR3 DNA: TGTGCCAGCAGTTACTCCGGACAGCCTTATGGCTACACCTTC
J gene: TRBJ2-5; D gene: TRBD1; V gene: TRBV7-8; clone size: -; CDR3 protein: CASSPRTGVGETQYF; CDR3 DNA: TGTGCCAGCAGCCCCCGGACAGGGGTTGGCGAGACCCAGTACTTC
J gene: TRBJ1-1; D gene: -; V gene: TRBV25-1; clone size: once; CDR3 protein: CASSKTGNTEAFF; CDR3 DNA: TGTGCCAGCAGTAAGACAGGGAACACTGAAGCTTTCTTT
J gene: TRBJ2-3; D gene: -; V gene: TRBV7-2; clone size: -; CDR3 protein: CASSLARQGGADTQYF; CDR3 DNA: TGTGCCAGCAGCTTAGCGCGCCAGGGGGGAGCAGATACGCAGTATTTT
J gene: TRBJ2-2; D gene: TRBD1; V gene: TRBV4-2; clone size: -; CDR3 protein: CASSHGTGGNTGELFF; CDR3 DNA: TGTGCCAGCAGCCATGGGACAGGGGGAAACACCGGGGAGCTGTTTTTT
J gene: TRBJ2-2; D gene: TRBD1; V gene: TRBV19; clone size: few; CDR3 protein: CASRLGTGVTGELFF; CDR3 DNA: TGTGCCAGTAGATTAGGGACAGGGGTCACCGGGGAGCTGTTTTTT
J gene: TRBJ2-2; D gene: -; V gene: TRBV7-9; clone size: -; CDR3 protein: CASVRGSAAGELFF; CDR3 DNA: TGTGCCAGCGTCAGGGGATCGGCCGCCGGGGAGCTGTTTTTT
J gene: TRBJ1-5; D gene: TRBD1; V gene: TRBV6-4; clone size: -; CDR3 protein: CASSDRGPADNQPQHF; CDR3 DNA: TGTGCCAGCAGTGATAGGGGGCCGGCGGACAATCAGCCCCAGCATTTT
J gene: TRBJ2-7; D gene: -; V gene: TRBV27; clone size: -; CDR3 protein: CASSLRTGEDEQYF; CDR3 DNA: TGTGCCAGCAGTTTACGCACGGGAGAGGACGAGCAGTACTTC
J gene: TRBJ1-2; D gene: TRBD1; V gene: TRBV18; clone size: few; CDR3 protein: CASSPDRDGGYTF; CDR3 DNA: TGTGCCAGCTCACCGGACAGGGACGGAGGCTACACCTTC
J gene: TRBJ1-6; D gene: -; V gene: TRBV27; clone size: -; CDR3 protein: CASSTGTRNSPLHF; CDR3 DNA: TGTGCCAGCAGTACAGGGACGCGTAATTCACCCCTCCACTTT
J gene: TRBJ1-2; D gene: -; V gene: TRBV7-9; clone size: -; CDR3 protein: CASSSGQPQDGYTF; CDR3 DNA: TGTGCCAGCAGCTCTGGACAGCCCCAGGATGGCTACACCTTC
J gene: TRBJ1-5; D gene: -; V gene: TRBV7-2; clone size: few; CDR3 protein: CASSRTGNQPQHF; CDR3 DNA: TGTGCCAGCAGCAGGACGGGAAATCAGCCCCAGCATTTT
J gene: TRBJ1-2; D gene: TRBD1; V gene: TRBV19; clone size: -; CDR3 protein: CASSTNRGRGYGYTF; CDR3 DNA: TGTGCCAGTAGTACCAACAGGGGGCGCGGCTATGGCTACACCTTC
J gene: TRBJ2-6; D gene: -; V gene: TRBV24-1; clone size: -; CDR3 protein: CATSDSWGAGANVLTF; CDR3 DNA: TGTGCCACCAGTGATTCTTGGGGCGCTGGGGCCAACGTCCTGACTTTC
J gene: TRBJ2-2; D gene: TRBD2; V gene: TRBV3-1/TRBV3-2; clone size: -; CDR3 protein: CASSLRLAGTGELFF; CDR3 DNA: TGTGCCAGCAGCCTCAGACTAGCGGGAACCGGGGAGCTGTTTTTT
J gene: TRBJ2-7; D gene: -; V gene: TRBV7-9; clone size: -; CDR3 protein: CASSLGGRSYEQYF; CDR3 DNA: TGTGCCAGCAGCTTAGGTGGGAGAAGCTACGAGCAGTACTTC
J gene: TRBJ2-1; D gene: TRBD2; V gene: TRBV19; clone size: -; CDR3 protein: CASSIIAGSQNEQFF; CDR3 DNA: TGTGCCAGTAGTATCATAGCGGGAAGCCAAAATGAGCAGTTCTTC
J gene: TRBJ1-4; D gene: TRBD1; V gene: TRBV7-6; clone size: once; CDR3 protein: CASSLASGTASEKLFF; CDR3 DNA: TGTGCCAGCAGCTTAGCATCGGGGACAGCCAGTGAAAAACTGTTTTTT
J gene: TRBJ1-2; D gene: -; V gene: TRBV27; clone size: -; CDR3 protein: CASSSQGGGPNYGYTF; CDR3 DNA: TGTGCCAGCAGCTCCCAGGGTGGGGGCCCTAACTATGGCTACACCTTC
J gene: TRBJ2-1; D gene: -; V gene: TRBV12-3/TRBV12-4; clone size: -; CDR3 protein: CASSLDRGKQFF; CDR3 DNA: TGTGCCAGCAGTTTAGATCGGGGAAAGCAGTTCTTC
J gene: TRBJ1-5; D gene: -; V gene: TRBV28; clone size: -; CDR3 protein: CASSIIRGQTLNQPQHF; CDR3 DNA: TGTGCCAGCAGTATAATCCGTGGACAGACCCTCAATCAGCCCCAGCATTTT
J gene: TRBJ1-6; D gene: TRBD1; V gene: TRBV6-2/TRBV6-3; clone size: -; CDR3 protein: CASSSAGQGDSPLHF; CDR3 DNA: TGTGCCAGCAGTTCCGCGGGACAGGGGGATTCACCCCTCCACTTT
J gene: TRBJ2-3; D gene: TRBD2; V gene: TRBV3-1/TRBV3-2; clone size: once; CDR3 protein: CASSRGLAGPGDTQYF; CDR3 DNA: TGTGCCAGCAGCAGGGGGCTAGCGGGGCCGGGAGATACGCAGTATTTT
J gene: TRBJ2-2; D gene: TRBD1; V gene: TRBV28; clone size: -; CDR3 protein: CASGTGNTGELFF; CDR3 DNA: TGTGCCAGCGGGACAGGGAACACCGGGGAGCTGTTTTTT
J gene: TRBJ2-1; D gene: -; V gene: TRBV18; clone size: -; CDR3 protein: CASSSRENEQFF; CDR3 DNA: TGTGCCAGCTCATCTCGGGAGAATGAGCAGTTCTTC
J gene: TRBJ1-2; D gene: -; V gene: TRBV29-1; clone size: once; CDR3 protein: CSVVLSTSYGYTF; CDR3 DNA: TGCAGCGTTGTCCTGTCCACCAGCTATGGCTACACCTTC
J gene: TRBJ2-1; D gene: TRBD2; V gene: TRBV27; clone size: -; CDR3 protein: CASSPRLAGAHNEQFF; CDR3 DNA: TGTGCCAGCAGTCCCCGACTAGCGGGAGCCCACAATGAGCAGTTCTTC
J gene: TRBJ1-3; D gene: -; V gene: TRBV29-1; clone size: -; CDR3 protein: CSVQVSRSGNTIYF; CDR3 DNA: TGCAGCGTTCAGGTATCGCGCTCTGGAAACACCATATATTTT
J gene: TRBJ1-5; D gene: -; V gene: TRBV2; clone size: -; CDR3 protein: CASSEVRVGQPQHF; CDR3 DNA: TGTGCCAGCAGTGAAGTGAGGGTGGGTCAGCCCCAGCATTTT
J gene: TRBJ2-7; D gene: -; V gene: TRBV3-1/TRBV3-2; clone size: -; CDR3 protein: CASSQEGSTFAGQYF; CDR3 DNA: TGTGCCAGCAGCCAAGAGGGGTCCACCTTCGCGGGGCAGTACTTC
J gene: TRBJ2-1; D gene: -; V gene: TRBV5-1; clone size: -; CDR3 protein: CASSLEGVGQNNEQFF; CDR3 DNA: TGCGCCAGCAGCTTGGAAGGCGTGGGACAAAACAATGAGCAGTTCTTC
J gene: TRBJ2-7; D gene: TRBD1; V gene: TRBV5-6; clone size: -; CDR3 protein: CASSFGQGSYEQYF; CDR3 DNA: TGTGCCAGCAGCTTCGGACAGGGCTCCTACGAGCAGTACTTC
J gene: TRBJ2-1; D gene: -; V gene: TRBV2; clone size: -; CDR3 protein: CASSRGYGSYNEQFF; CDR3 DNA: TGTGCCAGCAGTCGAGGATACGGATCGTACAATGAGCAGTTCTTC
J gene: TRBJ2-7; D gene: -; V gene: TRBV21-1; clone size: -; CDR3 protein: CASSTSCIPGQEPTPYEQYF; CDR3 DNA: TGTGCCAGCAGCACCTCCTGTATCCCCGGCCAGGAACCTACTCCCTACGAGCAGTACTTC
J gene: TRBJ2-7; D gene: TRBD2; V gene: TRBV18; clone size: once; CDR3 protein: CASSPQGEGLSEQYF; CDR3 DNA: TGTGCCAGCTCACCCCAAGGGGAGGGCCTTAGCGAGCAGTACTTC
J gene: TRBJ1-4; D gene: -; V gene: TRBV7-9; clone size: -; CDR3 protein: CASALTEGYEKLFF; CDR3 DNA: TGTGCCAGCGCCCTGACGGAGGGGTATGAAAAACTGTTTTTT
J gene: TRBJ2-6; D gene: -; V gene: TRBV4-1; clone size: few; CDR3 protein: CASSQPGHPSGANVLTF; CDR3 DNA: TGCGCCAGCAGCCAACCGGGACACCCCTCTGGGGCCAACGTCCTGACTTTC
J gene: TRBJ1-1; D gene: -; V gene: TRBV12-5; clone size: -; CDR3 protein: CASGLAGGTEAFF; CDR3 DNA: TGTGCTAGTGGTTTGGCGGGGGGCACTGAAGCTTTCTTT
J gene: TRBJ1-1; D gene: -; V gene: TRBV7-3; clone size: -; CDR3 protein: CASSQGPLGAGNTEAFF; CDR3 DNA: TGTGCCAGCAGTCAGGGGCCTTTGGGTGCGGGGAACACTGAAGCTTTCTTT
J gene: TRBJ1-5; D gene: -; V gene: TRBV10-1; clone size: -; CDR3 protein: CASSELAFHQPQHF; CDR3 DNA: TGCGCCAGCAGTGAATTGGCCTTCCATCAGCCCCAGCATTTT
J gene: TRBJ2-3; D gene: -; V gene: TRBV11-1; clone size: -; CDR3 protein: CASSLGREDTQYF; CDR3 DNA: TGTGCCAGCAGCTTGGGGCGGGAAGATACGCAGTATTTT
J gene: TRBJ1-3; D gene: -; V gene: TRBV12-3/TRBV12-4; clone size: -; CDR3 protein: CASTLSSGNTIYF; CDR3 DNA: TGTGCCAGTACTCTGAGCTCTGGAAACACCATATATTTT
J gene: TRBJ2-5; D gene: -; V gene: TRBV7-2; clone size: once; CDR3 protein: CASSSSERETQYF; CDR3 DNA: TGTGCCAGCAGCTCTAGCGAGCGGGAGACCCAGTACTTC
J gene: TRBJ1-6; D gene: -; V gene: TRBV6-2/TRBV6-3; clone size: -; CDR3 protein: CASSYRDRTSPLHF; CDR3 DNA: TGTGCCAGCAGTTACAGAGACAGGACCTCACCCCTCCACTTT
J gene: TRBJ2-5; D gene: TRBD2; V gene: TRBV15; clone size: -; CDR3 protein: CATSRSREVGETQYF; CDR3 DNA: TGTGCCACCAGCAGATCGCGGGAGGTCGGGGAGACCCAGTACTTC
J gene: TRBJ2-1; D gene: -; V gene: TRBV27; clone size: -; CDR3 protein: CASSFWGSVGDEQFF; CDR3 DNA: TGTGCCAGCAGTTTTTGGGGTAGCGTTGGGGATGAGCAGTTCTTC